Listed below are T cell receptor beta chains from one sample, sequenced in a study of cytomegalovirus exposure and HLA in healthy donors. Profiling relied on immunoSEQ multiplex PCR, and the TCRdb table lists in-frame clones only, not all of them. Of over 130,000 clones detected, roughly 78% appear once; the ten largest clones hold just under 6.5%. The specimen was PBMCs. These TCRs come from a man aged 45 to 65 in good health and CMV-seropositive. Each CDR3 is given with its conserved first and last residue. A D gene is named only where the DNA matches it firmly. A clone size is listed for some rows: how often the clone was seen (once, few, many), or a class if it is expanded.

>TRBV28|TRBD1|NA|TRBJ1-2
CASSFIQGARRGYGYTF
TGTGCCAGCAGTTTTATACAGGGGGCCAGACGAGGATATGGCTACACCTTC
>TRBV28|NA|NA|TRBJ2-3
CASNFRADTQYF
TGTGCCAGCAACTTCCGGGCAGATACGCAGTATTTT
>TRBV18|TRBD1|NA|TRBJ2-4
CASGLGTGVSNIQYF
TGTGCCAGCGGCTTGGGGACAGGGGTTTCGAACATTCAGTACTTC
>TRBV5-1|TRBD1|NA|TRBJ1-2
CASSEDRGRGGYTF
TGCGCCAGCAGCGAGGACAGGGGGCGCGGAGGCTACACCTTC
>TRBV5-4|TRBD2|medium-sized|TRBJ2-1
CASSSSGQYNEQFF
TGTGCCAGCAGCTCTAGCGGGCAATACAATGAGCAGTTCTTC
>TRBV7-6|NA|NA|TRBJ2-7
CASSLEEIYEQYF
TGTGCCAGCAGCTTGGAGGAGATCTACGAGCAGTACTTC
>TRBV6-5|TRBD1|NA|TRBJ2-7
CASRRDRGYEQYF
TGTGCCAGCAGGAGGGACAGGGGCTACGAGCAGTACTTC
>TRBV19|TRBD1|NA|TRBJ2-3
CASSRGQGPDTQYF
TGTGCCAGTAGTAGGGGACAGGGTCCAGATACGCAGTATTTT
>TRBV28|TRBD2|few|TRBJ2-7
CASQTSGTYEQYF
TGTGCCAGCCAGACTAGCGGGACCTACGAGCAGTACTTC
>TRBV2|TRBD1|NA|TRBJ1-2
CARGQETEYGYTF
TGTGCCAGGGGACAGGAAACGGAGTATGGCTACACCTTC
>TRBV5-1|NA|NA|TRBJ2-5
CASSTRRGGETQYF
TGCGCCAGCAGCACCAGGAGGGGTGGAGAGACCCAGTACTTC
>TRBV1|NA|NA|TRBJ2-2
CTSSNRLAGTGELFF
TGCACCAGCAGCAATCGCCTAGCGGGTACCGGGGAGCTGTTTTTT
>TRBV28|NA|NA|TRBJ2-5
CASSLQGEETQYF
TGTGCCAGCAGTTTACAGGGCGAAGAGACCCAGTACTTC
>TRBV5-1|NA|NA|TRBJ2-1
CASSLDRYNEQFF
TGCGCCAGCAGCTTAGACAGATACAATGAGCAGTTCTTC
>TRBV11-2|NA|NA|TRBJ2-5
CASSLDPSRETQYF
TGTGCCAGCAGCTTAGATCCTTCCCGGGAGACCCAGTACTTC
>TRBV7-9|TRBD1|NA|TRBJ1-5
CASSNDQGARSNQPQHF
TGTGCCAGCAGCAACGATCAGGGGGCGAGGAGCAATCAGCCCCAGCATTTT
>TRBV4-2|NA|NA|TRBJ2-7
CASSQGATTSYEQYF
TGTGCCAGCAGCCAAGGGGCGACGACCTCCTACGAGCAGTACTTC
>TRBV10-1|TRBD1|once|TRBJ2-3
CASSADRGPTDTQYF
TGCGCCAGCAGTGCAGACAGGGGCCCCACAGATACGCAGTATTTT
>TRBV28|NA|once|TRBJ2-1
CASSLPPPYNEQFF
TGTGCCAGCAGTCTACCCCCCCCTTACAATGAGCAGTTCTTC
>TRBV9|TRBD2|NA|TRBJ2-7
CASSVGEGSGTRTYEQYF
TGTGCCAGCAGCGTGGGGGAAGGTAGCGGGACTCGGACCTACGAGCAGTACTTC
>TRBV29-1|TRBD1|NA|TRBJ1-2
CSAIRDGDRGMGYTF
TGCAGCGCCATCAGAGACGGGGACAGAGGGATGGGCTACACCTTC
>TRBV28|TRBD2|NA|TRBJ2-3
CASISRGERGSTDTQYF
TGTGCCAGCATCTCACGCGGGGAGCGGGGGAGCACAGATACGCAGTATTTT
>TRBV7-9|NA|NA|TRBJ1-1
CALTGETEAFF
TGTGCCCTGACCGGGGAGACTGAAGCTTTCTTT
>TRBV6-6|TRBD1|NA|TRBJ1-3
CASSDPGQGLNTIYF
TGTGCCAGCAGTGACCCGGGACAGGGGCTGAACACCATATATTTT
>TRBV6-1|NA|NA|TRBJ2-7
CASSANSGAFISYEQYF
TGTGCCAGCAGTGCCAATTCAGGGGCTTTTATCTCCTACGAGCAGTACTTC
>TRBV28|TRBD2|NA|TRBJ2-1
CASKSGSSGNEQFF
TGTGCCAGCAAGAGCGGGAGTTCGGGGAATGAGCAGTTCTTC
>TRBV28|TRBD2|NA|TRBJ2-1
CASIEIGTRALNEQFF
TGTGCCAGCATCGAAATCGGGACTAGGGCCTTAAATGAGCAGTTCTTC
>TRBV7-9|TRBD1|NA|TRBJ1-6
CASSHRPGTGGFGTLHF
TGTGCCAGCAGCCATAGGCCCGGGACAGGAGGCTTCGGGACCCTCCACTTT
>TRBV4-1|TRBD2|NA|TRBJ2-3
CASSQDRLAGGEDTQYF
TGCGCCAGCAGCCAAGATCGACTAGCGGGAGGTGAGGATACGCAGTATTTT
>TRBV5-4|TRBD1|NA|TRBJ2-7
CASSLGGTENEQYF
TGTGCCAGCAGCTTGGGAGGGACAGAAAACGAGCAGTACTTC
>TRBV4-1|NA|NA|TRBJ1-5
CASSQDQGRNQPQHF
TGCGCCAGCAGCCAAGATCAGGGCAGGAACCAGCCCCAGCATTTT
>TRBV18|NA|once|TRBJ1-3
CASSPRDPGYGNTIYF
TGTGCCAGCTCACCACGCGATCCAGGGTACGGAAACACCATATATTTT
>TRBV6-5|TRBD1|NA|TRBJ1-6
CASSFSRTGDNSPLHF
TGTGCCAGCAGTTTCTCCCGGACAGGGGATAATTCACCCCTCCACTTT
>TRBV15|NA|few|TRBJ2-1
CATSDGQFIHYNEQFF
TGTGCCACCTCCGACGGACAGTTTATACACTACAATGAGCAGTTCTTC
>TRBV7-7|TRBD1|once|TRBJ2-5
CASSLAIDRGETQYF
TGTGCTAGCAGCTTAGCAATCGACAGGGGTGAGACCCAGTACTTC
>TRBV6-5|TRBD1|NA|TRBJ2-1
CASSRTGWSNNEQFF
TGTGCCAGCAGTCGGACAGGCTGGAGTAACAATGAGCAGTTCTTC
>TRBV9|TRBD2|NA|TRBJ2-3
CASSGGRGGSGTSGSPHTQYF
TGTGCCAGCAGCGGAGGGCGTGGGGGATCAGGGACTAGCGGGAGTCCTCATACGCAGTATTTT
>TRBV28|TRBD2|NA|TRBJ2-5
CASSPLEPGLVGETQYF
TGTGCCAGCAGTCCATTGGAACCGGGACTAGTGGGAGAGACCCAGTACTTC